This entry is about one T cell receptor (beta chain). Its antigen is undetermined. These data come from a study of PD-L1 blockade in urothelial cancer. At the level of the study: Bladder-origin urothelial cancer in males covered most of the roughly 29 patients. Counts from blood samples showed a median of roughly 130,000 T cells.

Whole-study results and caveats: Patients with durable benefit had greater blood expansion of tumor-associated TCR clones 3 weeks into treatment.

Libraries were prepared by immunoSEQ multiplex PCR; TCRdb keeps only in-frame clonotypes and omits some of them. The top ten clones hold under 6% of a sample with around 80,000 clones, roughly 87% of them seen once. The TCR originated in a woman in her seventies with urothelial cancer. The source material was PBMCs, sampled around atezolizumab (anti-PD-L1) treatment.

In DNA form, the CDR3 reads TGTGCCAGCAGTGGACAGGATTCTAATTCACCCCTCCACTTT. Amino acids: CASSGQDSNSPLHF. The chain links TRBV6-5 to TRBJ1-6; 7 bases map to TRBD1. Germline trimming cut 5 bases from V and 6 bases from J; bases unmatched to any gene: 4. Per the germline V gene, CDR1 is MNHEY and CDR2 is SVGAGI. This CDR3 is 14 amino acids long.